This paragraph covers one TCR beta chain sequence. This sample is part of a study of cytomegalovirus exposure and HLA in healthy donors. Use of 60 Vbeta and 13 Jbeta primers characterized the PCR. The assay was immunoSEQ multiplex PCR, and TCRdb's table has in-frame clones only and misses some. The sample has fewer than 250,000 clones; about 82% are singletons. The CDR3 has 16 residues. CDR1 MDHEN and CDR2 SYDVKM come from the germline V gene. Trimming shortened V by 3 bases and J by 3 bases, and 15 bases separated the two germline ends. The chain has TRBV28 and TRBJ1-5; D is unresolved. The TCR originated in a man aged 25 to 45 in good health and CMV-seronegative. Material for sequencing was PBMCs. The CDR3 DNA sequence: TGTGCCAGCAGTTTTAGGGAGGGAGCTATCAATCAGCCCCAGCATTTT. Protein sequence: CASSFREGAINQPQHF.